This entry is about one T cell receptor (beta chain). The antigen this receptor binds is unknown. No clone much larger than this one lies a single base away; base qualities are absent. This sample is part of a study of blood T cell repertoires in COVID-19 (dated by TCRdb to about 2020). In the study overall: Samples from collaborators originated in the United States, Italy and Spain and spanned both the acute and convalescent phases of COVID-19. Sample metadata almost always included a de-identified subject ID, COVID-19 status, age in years and sex. The samples were drawn from two sources: the first 160 participants of the ongoing ImmuneRACE study, and 1,200 or so subjects contributed by 6 global collaborators. The repertoires were made available in a free public database intended to serve as a resource for research on the immune response to SARS-CoV-2. HLA class I and class II types, where available, came from metadata supplied by the sample provider rather than from assay-based typing. The material from the prospective study consisted of cDNA or gDNA derived from T cells, B-cell-depleted T cells, or PBMCs. Deeply sampled blood TCRbeta repertoires from subjects exposed to, actively infected with, or recovered from COVID-19 were included in the dataset. Here is what the overall study found, with its caveats: The quantity of clinical and demographic metadata differed by source and by participant and was supplied without curation.

A second Seattle source provided samples from volunteer blood donors who had recovered from COVID-19. Whole blood was collected in K2EDTA tubes by collaborating institutions according to the institutions' own protocols. Collaborator samples were shipped for TCRbeta analysis as frozen whole blood, isolated PBMCs, or DNA extracted from either sample type. TCRbeta CDR3 regions were amplified from genomic DNA using the immunoSEQ Assay, a bias-controlled multiplex PCR. The study's own analysis went as follows. Nucleated cell counts per sample were estimated from amplification of reference gene primers within the assay. Sequence reads were collapsed and filtered to measure the absolute abundance of every unique TCRbeta CDR3 rearrangement. For each sample, productive Simpson clonality was calculated by taking the square root of Simpson's diversity index across productive rearrangements. TCRdb mirrors the immuneACCESS table, restricted to in-frame sequences. Some clones are absent from its copies; in checked studies, under half trace to an unresolved V gene, and the reason for the others is unknown. V, J and clone size derive from that table, while D and trimming were established from the DNA sequence. The sample table holds a few hundred thousand clones, of which approximately 87% were seen once. The top ten hold 5.5% to 7.5% of the sample.

This receptor was identified in a man between 60 and 70 years old who had recovered from COVID-19. Input material: peripheral blood.

The CDR3 corresponds to CSASRSSLTRSTVFNQPQHF. The sequence in DNA is TGCAGTGCTAGTAGAAGTAGCTTGACACGCTCGACAGTATTCAATCAGCCCCAGCATTTT. The V and J genes are TRBV20-1 and TRBJ1-5, with TRBD1 tentatively as D gene (5 bases match). Looking up the germline V gene (reference sequence) yields CDR1 DFQATT and CDR2 SNEGSKA. The CDR3 has 20 amino acids, counting the end cysteine and phenylalanine. CDR3 DNA only is kept here, 60 bases in frame from base 1. V loses 3 bases of germline sequence and J loses 3 bases, and the interval between the two ends is 30 bases.